Listed below are T cell receptor beta chains from one sample, sequenced in a study of shared clonotypes between healthy human individuals. Repertoires were generated with immunoSEQ multiplex PCR, while TCRdb's copy carries only in-frame clones and drops some. The sample includes roughly 2.2 million clones, approximately 93% seen only once; the top ten take about 0.39%. The sequencing input was naive CD4+ T cells from PBMCs. The receptors originated from a man younger than 35 in good health. Some clones in this sample may be carry-over from other donors' samples. Each CDR3 is given with its conserved first and last residue. D genes are given only for firm matches. Where a row states a size, it is once, few, many or the class of an expanded clone; other rows omit it.

d_gene,j_gene,abundance,v_gene,CDR3nt,CDR3aa
TRBD2,TRBJ2-1,NA,TRBV2,TGTGCCAGCAGTGGGCCGGGGAGCGGGAGTGGCAATGAGCAGTTCTTC,CASSGPGSGSGNEQFF
TRBD2,TRBJ2-3,once,TRBV28,TGTGCCAGCAGTTCGGCCAAGCGGGGAGGCACAGATACGCAGTATTTT,CASSSAKRGGTDTQYF
TRBD2,TRBJ2-2,NA,TRBV11-2,TGTGCCAGCAGCTACGCGGGACTAGCGCTCCGGAGGCACACCGGGGAGCTGTTTTTT,CASSYAGLALRRHTGELFF
NA,TRBJ2-4,NA,TRBV7-2,TGTGCCAGCAGCCCCCGGGCGCTGCCTGAGGCCAAAAACATTCAGTACTTC,CASSPRALPEAKNIQYF
NA,TRBJ2-1,NA,TRBV6-1,TGTGCCAGCAATTTCCGACAGAATGAGCAGTTCTTC,CASNFRQNEQFF
NA,TRBJ1-2,NA,TRBV7-9,TGTGCCAGCAGCTTCGTCGGTAACTATGGCTACACCTTC,CASSFVGNYGYTF
NA,TRBJ1-1,NA,TRBV28,TGTGCCACAGGGAGCACTGAAGCTTTCTTT,CATGSTEAFF
NA,TRBJ2-7,once,TRBV2,TGTGCCAGCAGTACAGGGTACGAGCAGTACTTC,CASSTGYEQYF
NA,TRBJ2-7,NA,TRBV5-1,TGCGCCAGCAGCCCAGGGGGGTACAGCCCCTACGAGCAGTACTTC,CASSPGGYSPYEQYF
TRBD2,TRBJ2-3,NA,TRBV5-1,TGCGCCAGCAGCGGGCTAGCGGGAGCGGCAGATACGCAGTATTTT,CASSGLAGAADTQYF
TRBD1,TRBJ2-1,NA,TRBV7-3,TGTGCCAGCAGCGTAACGGGACAGCCCTGGGATGAGCAGTTCTTC,CASSVTGQPWDEQFF
NA,TRBJ2-5,NA,TRBV7-9,TGTGCCAGCAGCACAGGGTGGGGGGTGCAAGAGACCCAGTACTTC,CASSTGWGVQETQYF
TRBD2,TRBJ2-7,NA,TRBV18,TGTGCCAGCTCACCGACTAGCGGGAGCCCCGAGCAGTACTTC,CASSPTSGSPEQYF
NA,TRBJ2-1,NA,TRBV5-1,TGCGCCAGCAGCTCCCCCGTGGCGGGCTACAATGAGCAGTTCTTC,CASSSPVAGYNEQFF
NA,TRBJ2-5,NA,TRBV7-3,TGTGCCAGCAGCTTAAGCAGGCAAGAGACCCAGTACTTC,CASSLSRQETQYF
NA,TRBJ1-5,NA,TRBV6-5,TGTGCCAGCAGCAAGGACAGCAACAATCAGCCCCAGCATTTT,CASSKDSNNQPQHF
NA,TRBJ2-2,NA,TRBV18,TGTGCCAGCTCACACTCAATAACGAACACCGGGGAGCTGTTTTTT,CASSHSITNTGELFF
NA,TRBJ1-1,NA,TRBV5-4,TGTGCCAGCAGCTTGGGGGGGGACCCCAGCGGGGCTGAAGCTTTCTTT,CASSLGGDPSGAEAFF
NA,TRBJ2-2,NA,TRBV5-4,TGTGCCAGCAGCTTAGCGGCAAGAAGGAACACCGGGGAGCTGTTTTTT,CASSLAARRNTGELFF
TRBD1,TRBJ1-1,NA,TRBV9,TGTGCCAGCAACAGACAGGGGAGTATGAACACTGAAGCTTTCTTT,CASNRQGSMNTEAFF
NA,TRBJ1-5,NA,TRBV5-6,TGTGCCAGCAGCCCCTTCCCCCCATGGAATCAGCCCCAGCATTTT,CASSPFPPWNQPQHF
TRBD1,TRBJ1-2,once,TRBV9,TGTGCCAGCAGCCCGGCGGGGAGGGGGCCTAACTATGGCTACACCTTC,CASSPAGRGPNYGYTF
TRBD2,TRBJ2-7,NA,TRBV12-5,TGTGCTAGTGGTTTGTCCGGGGGGAGCGAGCAGTACTTC,CASGLSGGSEQYF
TRBD2,TRBJ2-7,NA,TRBV7-2,TGTGCCAGCAGCGCTGTATCTAGCGGGATGGGCGAGCAGTACTTC,CASSAVSSGMGEQYF
NA,TRBJ2-3,NA,TRBV7-2,TGTGCCAGCAGCATACAGGGCCAACACCGCACAGATACGCAGTATTTT,CASSIQGQHRTDTQYF
NA,TRBJ2-4,NA,TRBV5-1,TGCGCCAGCAGCTTGGACAGGGGGGGAATGTTTTCAAACATTCAGTACTTC,CASSLDRGGMFSNIQYF
NA,TRBJ1-5,once,TRBV7-2,TGTGCCAGCAGCGCAGAATGGGGGGGATATCAGCCCCAGCATTTT,CASSAEWGGYQPQHF
NA,TRBJ2-7,NA,TRBV6-1,TGTGCCAGCAGTGAAGTATTCGGAACCTACGAGCAGTACTTC,CASSEVFGTYEQYF
TRBD1,TRBJ1-6,once,TRBV11-1,TGTGCCAGCAGCCAGGGGGCGCCTAATTCACCCCTCCACTTT,CASSQGAPNSPLHF
TRBD1,TRBJ2-3,NA,TRBV5-1,TGCGCCAGCAGCTGGGGGGACAGGGAGACAGATACGCAGTATTTT,CASSWGDRETDTQYF
NA,TRBJ1-3,NA,TRBV13,TGTGCCAGCAGCTTTAATCCGGCAGCCTCTGGAAACACCATATATTTT,CASSFNPAASGNTIYF
NA,TRBJ1-2,NA,TRBV15,TGTGCCACCAGCGGCCGGGACACCCGATCCCTCTATGGCTACACCTTC,CATSGRDTRSLYGYTF
TRBD1,TRBJ1-4,NA,TRBV6-1,TGTGCCAGCAGTGGCGGGACAGGGGGGACTGAAAAACTGTTTTTT,CASSGGTGGTEKLFF
TRBD1,TRBJ1-2,NA,TRBV28,TGTGCCAGCACCTTCGGGACAGGGGAAAGGGTCTATGGCTACACCTTC,CASTFGTGERVYGYTF
NA,TRBJ2-2,NA,TRBV2,TGTGCCAGCAGTGGAAGCAGGGAGGGGGAGCTGTTTTTT,CASSGSREGELFF
NA,TRBJ1-1,few,TRBV2,TGTGCCAGCAGCGACAATCCGGGGATGGGGACTGAAGCTTTCTTT,CASSDNPGMGTEAFF
TRBD1,TRBJ2-7,NA,TRBV28,TGTGCCAGCAGTTCGGACAGGGGAAACGAGCAGTACTTC,CASSSDRGNEQYF
NA,TRBJ2-3,NA,TRBV9,TGTGCCAGCAGCCCCCCGAGGTTAGATACGCAGTATTTT,CASSPPRLDTQYF
NA,TRBJ2-7,NA,TRBV29-1,TGCAGCGTTGGAGGCAGGGACTTACTTGGGGAGCAGTACTTC,CSVGGRDLLGEQYF
NA,TRBJ2-3,NA,TRBV5-4,TGTGCCAGCAGCCGGACAGCAGGCACAGATACGCAGTATTTT,CASSRTAGTDTQYF
TRBD2,TRBJ2-1,NA,TRBV7-3,TGTGCCAGCAGCAAATCCCGAGGAGGGAGGGATGAGCAGTTCTTC,CASSKSRGGRDEQFF
NA,TRBJ1-5,NA,TRBV7-8,TGTGCCAGCAGCTTAGCAGCTAGCAATCAGCCCCAGCATTTT,CASSLAASNQPQHF